This T cell receptor (beta chain) appears in the sequencing data of a study of shared clonotypes between healthy human individuals. The repertoire was sequenced with immunoSEQ multiplex PCR; TCRdb's copy has only in-frame clones and lacks some. This table holds roughly 2.2 million clones, less than 95% found once. There are 14 residues in the CDR3. Germline CDR1 reads SGDLS; CDR2 reads YYNGEE. The V end lost 0 bases, the J end lost 6 bases, and 11 bases lay between the germline ends. General study results and limits: Sampling involved blood alone; tissue repertoires likely differ. Naive subsets usually exceeded memory subsets in estimated richness. The study found 4.5% to 6% of naive CD4 clonotypes shared across several donors.

Worth noting for this clone: The antigen is unknown.

Adults of Caucasian background living in Nashville, Tennessee made up all donors. The chain is built from TRBV9 and TRBJ2-3, with D unclear. The sample taken for sequencing was naive CD4+ T cells from PBMCs. As for subset: CD45RA+ positively selected. This receptor was taken from a man younger than 35 in good health. Some clones in this sample may be carry-over from other donors' samples. The chain's CDR3 is CASSVASLSDTQYF. CDR3 in DNA: TGTGCCAGCAGCGTAGCTAGTCTGTCGGATACGCAGTATTTT. Looking up the rest from reference TRBV9 and TRBJ2-3 gives the full variable domain: DSGVTQTPKHLITATGQRVTLRCSPRSGDLSVYWYQQSLDQGLQFLIQYYNGEERAKGNILERFSAQQFPDLHSELNLSSLELGDSALYFCASSVASLSDTQYFGPGTRLTVL.